This T cell receptor (beta chain) was obtained from a study of T cell repertoires in cytomegalovirus infection. Study-level background: Public TCR beta signatures marked donors with CMV infection and the matching HLA.

TCRdb called the reads again in MiXCR, with one record for every CDR3 protein. The table has 170,000 or so distinct CDR3 sequences, approximately 18% seen once. There are 16 residues in the CDR3. Germline V CDR1 and CDR2: SNHLY, FYNNEI. With 3 bases removed from V and 2 bases from J, the gap between germline ends came to 16 bases. This receptor was obtained from a human donor in good health (CMV status not recorded). Some clones in this sample may be carry-over from other donors' samples. This chain joins TRBV2 and TRBJ1-2; D perhaps matches TRBD1 (5 bases). Sequenced sample: CD8+ T cells from PBMCs. The CDR3 loop reads CASSDGTLEDNYGYTF. The CDR3 region has the DNA TGTGCCAGCAGTGATGGGACTCTGGAAGACAACTATGGCTACACCTTC.